These T cell receptor beta chains were read from a single sample in a study of blood T cell repertoires in COVID-19. Assay: immunoSEQ multiplex PCR; the TCRdb copy retains only in-frame clones and omits some. The sample carries almost 200,000 clones, approximately 80% recorded once. Sequencing was carried out using peripheral blood. Receptors originate from a man aged 60 to 69 with COVID-19, enrolled during active disease. Both conserved end residues are part of each CDR3. Each record gives: V gene, clone size, CDR3 length, J gene, D gene, CDR3 protein, CDR3 DNA. A D gene is named only where the DNA matches it firmly. Clone size is given for some rows only: seen once, a few or many times, or a class if the clone is expanded.

>TRBV7-3|-|14|TRBJ2-1|TRBD2
CASSLAGEINEQFF
TGTGCCAGCAGCCTAGCGGGAGAAATCAATGAGCAGTTCTTC
>TRBV5-1|-|13|TRBJ2-5|-
CASSPQGRETQYF
TGCGCCAGCAGCCCTCAGGGTCGAGAGACCCAGTACTTC
>TRBV10-1|-|15|TRBJ1-1|-
CASSEGGAQNTEAFF
TGCGCCAGCAGTGAGGGGGGGGCCCAGAACACTGAAGCTTTCTTT
>TRBV28|once|13|TRBJ2-5|-
CASTLRDQETQYF
TGTGCCAGCACCTTGCGGGACCAAGAGACCCAGTACTTC
>TRBV10-3|few|15|TRBJ1-3|-
CAISETRGTLNTIYF
TGTGCCATCAGTGAGACAAGGGGAACCCTCAACACCATATATTTT
>TRBV3-1/TRBV3-2|-|16|TRBJ2-1|TRBD1
CASSQGLQGVGNEQFF
TGTGCCAGCAGCCAAGGCCTACAGGGGGTGGGCAATGAGCAGTTCTTC
>TRBV7-2|-|15|TRBJ1-2|-
CASSLDTGQRYGYTF
TGTGCCAGCAGCTTAGACACAGGCCAGAGATATGGCTACACCTTC
>TRBV2|-|14|TRBJ1-2|-
CASSEEQPNYGYTF
TGTGCCAGCAGTGAGGAGCAACCTAACTATGGCTACACCTTC
>TRBV9|-|14|TRBJ1-1|TRBD1
CASSVQTGDTEAFF
TGTGCCAGCAGCGTACAGACAGGGGACACTGAAGCTTTCTTT
>TRBV30|-|14|TRBJ1-4|TRBD1
CAWSTGTGGEKLFF
TGTGCCTGGAGTACCGGGACAGGCGGGGAAAAACTGTTTTTT
>TRBV25-1|-|17|TRBJ2-2|-
CASSEYWGGTNTGELFF
TGTGCCAGCAGTGAATATTGGGGGGGCACTAACACCGGGGAGCTGTTTTTT
>TRBV5-1|-|15|TRBJ2-6|-
CASSPGGSGANVLTF
TGCGCCAGCAGCCCTGGGGGCTCGGGGGCCAACGTCCTGACTTTC
>TRBV28|-|14|TRBJ1-2|-
CASALSGTNYGYTF
TGTGCCAGCGCACTGTCAGGAACCAACTATGGCTACACCTTC
>TRBV11-3|-|14|TRBJ1-5|-
CASSLREGNQPQHF
TGTGCCAGCAGCTTGAGGGAGGGCAATCAGCCCCAGCATTTT
>TRBV18|few|15|TRBJ1-1|TRBD1
CASSIQGGRDTEAFF
TGTGCCAGCTCAATTCAGGGGGGCCGGGACACTGAAGCTTTCTTT
>TRBV5-6|-|16|TRBJ2-7|TRBD1
CASSLGRGRGTYEQYF
TGTGCCAGCAGCTTGGGAAGGGGGCGCGGCACCTACGAGCAGTACTTC
>TRBV6-5|-|16|TRBJ2-7|TRBD1
CASSYSGQGFNYEQYF
TGTGCCAGCAGTTACTCGGGACAGGGATTTAACTACGAGCAGTACTTC
>TRBV6-5|few|14|TRBJ1-1|-
CASSSVGRTTEAFF
TGTGCCAGCAGTTCCGTAGGGAGGACCACTGAAGCTTTCTTT
>TRBV28|once|15|TRBJ1-5|-
CASRSLGGSNQPQHF
TGTGCCAGCAGGTCCCTCGGGGGTTCCAATCAGCCCCAGCATTTT
>TRBV12-3/TRBV12-4|few|13|TRBJ1-6|-
CASIGQANSPLHF
TGTGCCAGCATTGGGCAGGCCAATTCACCCCTCCACTTT
>TRBV28|-|15|TRBJ1-4|TRBD1
CASSLLGQGNEKLFF
TGTGCCAGCAGTTTACTGGGACAGGGGAATGAAAAACTGTTTTTT
>TRBV12-5|-|11|TRBJ1-3|-
CASGEGNTIYF
TGTGCTAGTGGCGAGGGAAACACCATATATTTT
>TRBV6-5|-|16|TRBJ1-3|-
CASSYFSGASGNTIYF
TGTGCCAGCAGTTACTTTTCAGGCGCCTCTGGAAACACCATATATTTT
>TRBV2|-|13|TRBJ2-7|TRBD1
CASSERQGVGFYF
TGTGCCAGCAGTGAACGTCAGGGGGTGGGGTTTTACTTC
>TRBV3-1/TRBV3-2|-|14|TRBJ2-7|TRBD1
CASSPRQGQGEQYF
TGTGCCAGCAGCCCGCGACAGGGCCAGGGCGAGCAGTACTTC
>TRBV23-1|once|13|TRBJ1-3|-
CASSYGTLNTIYF
TGCGCCAGCAGCTACGGGACACTAAACACCATATATTTT
>TRBV10-2|once|13|TRBJ2-7|-
CASTGDTNYEQYF
TGCGCCAGTACTGGGGACACCAACTACGAGCAGTACTTC
>TRBV18|-|12|TRBJ2-7|-
CASSPTGNEQYF
TGTGCCAGCTCACCCACAGGGAACGAGCAGTACTTC
>TRBV19|-|16|TRBJ2-7|TRBD2
CASSPAASGSIGEQYF
TGTGCCAGTAGCCCCGCTGCTAGCGGGTCTATCGGCGAGCAGTACTTC
>TRBV12-3/TRBV12-4|-|13|TRBJ1-1|TRBD1
CASSLQGGTEAFF
TGTGCCAGCAGTTTACAGGGGGGCACTGAAGCTTTCTTT
>TRBV5-4|-|13|TRBJ2-5|-
CASSIQVSETQYF
TGTGCCAGCAGCATACAGGTGTCAGAGACCCAGTACTTC
>TRBV7-2|-|15|TRBJ2-7|-
CASSFRFPAAYEQYF
TGTGCCAGCAGCTTCCGTTTTCCAGCGGCCTACGAGCAGTACTTC